A selection of T cell receptor beta chains follows, all from one sample in a study of tumor-infiltrating lymphocytes in oesophageal squamous cell carcinoma. TCRdb processed the PCR reads anew with MiXCR; each CDR3 protein has one entry. The data contain roughly 20,000 distinct CDR3 sequences, approximately 40% of them singletons. Sequencing was carried out using normal esophageal tissue next to the tumor. These receptors were collected from a male donor with esophageal squamous cell carcinoma. Each CDR3 is given with its conserved first and last residue. The D gene is left open where the match is weak. Clone sizes are given selectively: once, few, many, or a class where the clone is expanded.

d_call	v_call	j_call	clone_size	cdr3_aa	cdr3_nt
TRBD1	TRBV15	TRBJ1-1	-	CATSFDRGFTEAFF	TGTGCCACCAGCTTTGACAGGGGGTTTACTGAAGCTTTCTTT
TRBD1	TRBV6-1	TRBJ2-7	few	CASSESQGLYEQYF	TGTGCCAGCAGTGAATCACAGGGGCTCTACGAGCAGTACTTC
TRBD1	TRBV7-9	TRBJ2-7	medium-sized	CASSLIGQANEQYF	TGTGCCAGCAGCTTAATTGGACAGGCTAACGAGCAGTACTTC
TRBD2	TRBV7-2	TRBJ2-6	-	CASSPGTRASGANVLTF	TGTGCCAGCAGCCCCGGGACTAGAGCATCTGGGGCCAACGTCCTGACTTTC
-	TRBV14	TRBJ2-7	few	CASRSDGYEQYF	TGTGCCAGCAGATCGGACGGCTACGAGCAGTACTTC
-	TRBV15	TRBJ1-1	-	CATSPLQRGPGTEAFF	TGTGCCACCAGCCCCCTCCAAAGAGGGCCGGGCACTGAAGCTTTCTTT
TRBD2	TRBV10-2	TRBJ2-1	many	CASNRAGGNYNEQFF	TGCGCCAGCAACCGTGCGGGAGGGAACTACAATGAGCAGTTCTTC
TRBD2	TRBV19	TRBJ2-5	many	CASSAGLAYETQYF	TGTGCCAGTAGTGCCGGACTAGCATACGAGACCCAGTACTTC
TRBD2	TRBV25-1	TRBJ2-7	-	CASSEPGLAGYEQYF	TGTGCCAGCAGTGAACCTGGACTAGCGGGCTACGAGCAGTACTTC
-	TRBV7-2	TRBJ2-5	medium-sized	CASSLVASPETQYF	TGTGCCAGCAGCTTAGTCGCTAGTCCCGAGACCCAGTACTTC
TRBD1	TRBV28	TRBJ2-5	medium-sized	CASSFAGTGLQETQYF	TGTGCCAGCAGTTTTGCCGGGACAGGGTTGCAAGAGACCCAGTACTTC
-	TRBV10-3	TRBJ2-5	once	CAMGDTGELYF	TGTGCCATGGGGGACACCGGGGAGCTGTACTTC
TRBD1	TRBV11-2	TRBJ2-1	medium-sized	CASSSGTAKNEQFF	TGTGCCAGCAGCTCCGGGACAGCCAAAAATGAGCAGTTCTTC
-	TRBV5-1	TRBJ2-1	-	CASSLEGGQGYEQFF	TGCGCCAGCAGCTTGGAGGGGGGGCAGGGCTACGAGCAGTTCTTC